This TCR beta chain was identified in a study of blood T cells in healthy people across ages. PCR was performed a second time for about 6 to 11 cycles using a sample-barcoded 5' primer and a J-beta primer mix. Each CDR3 protein gets one entry after TCRdb re-called the 5' RACE reads with MiXCR. Of 850,000 to 1,000,000 distinct CDR3 sequences detected, roughly 51% appear once; the ten largest clones hold roughly a fifth. Each sample yielded at least 6 million isolated PBMCs. Per sample, at least 6 micrograms of total RNA were extracted. This CDR3 has 15 amino acids. Germline lookup yields CDR1 MNHEY and CDR2 SVGEGT. The V and J ends lost 0 bases and 4 bases, in that order; junction bases with no gene match: 5.

The sequence came from a woman aged 55-69 years in good health. Material: blood. The chain joins TRBV6-2 or TRBV6-3 to TRBJ1-2, with 7 positions matching TRBD1. In nucleotides, the CDR3 is TGTGCCAGCAGTTACTCGACGGGACAGCTCTATGGCTACACCTTC. This codes for CASSYSTGQLYGYTF.